This T cell receptor beta chain is drawn from a study of cytomegalovirus exposure and HLA in healthy donors. The overall study: Researchers found that about four fifths of over 350 genotyped donors fell within the Caucasian-associated ancestry cluster. Notes on the study in general: In vitro work confirmed that a few CMV-associated chains recognize CMV antigens. V- and J-gene trimming in TCR beta was tied to a missense DCLRE1C variant by an analysis performed later.

The CDR3 length is 14 residues. V was clipped by 6 bases and J by 5 bases; unmatched bases: 7. Germline assignment: CDR1 SGHAT and CDR2 FQNNGV. A multiplex PCR was run with 60 Vbeta primers and 13 Jbeta primers. Profiling relied on immunoSEQ multiplex PCR, and the TCRdb table lists in-frame clones only, not all of them. Here the sample table reports approximately 130,000 clones. Notes on this clone: As yet, its antigen is unknown.

Input material: PBMCs. The sequence came from a woman aged 60-75 years in good health and CMV-seronegative. The rearrangement uses TRBV11-2 and TRBJ2-7; TRBD1 matches 10 bases. The CDR3 spells CASSKTGGQNEQYF. In DNA form, the CDR3 reads TGTGCCAGCAGTAAGACAGGGGGCCAGAACGAGCAGTACTTC. The full variable domain, completed using reference TRBV11-2 and TRBJ2-7, is EAGVAQSPRYKIIEKRQSVAFWCNPISGHATLYWYQQILGQGPKLLIQFQNNGVVDDSQLPKDRFSAERLKGVDSTLKIQPAKLEDSAVYLCASSKTGGQNEQYFGPGTRLTVT.